This is a list of T cell receptor beta chains from one sample in a study of blood T cell repertoires in COVID-19. Repertoires were generated with immunoSEQ multiplex PCR, while TCRdb's copy carries only in-frame clones and drops some. The table shows some 78,000 clones, with approximately 90% occurring only once. Input material: peripheral blood. All receptors come from a man aged 50 to 60 with active or convalescent COVID-19. CDR3s include the opening cysteine and the closing phenylalanine or tryptophan. The D gene is left open where the match is weak. Where a row states a size, it is once, few, many or the class of an expanded clone; other rows omit it.

v_gene	d_gene	abundance	j_gene	CDR3nt	CDR3aa
TRBV18	TRBD1	.	TRBJ2-5	TGTGCCAGCTCACGGGCAGGGGGAGAGACCCAGTACTTC	CASSRAGGETQYF
TRBV3-1/TRBV3-2	TRBD1	.	TRBJ1-2	TGTGCCAGCAGCTCATCTCAAACAGGGGCCACTTATGGCTACACCTTC	CASSSSQTGATYGYTF
TRBV3-1/TRBV3-2	.	.	TRBJ2-5	TGTGCCAGCAGCTATCAGGGCGTCCGGCAAGAGACCCAGTACTTC	CASSYQGVRQETQYF
TRBV30	.	.	TRBJ1-1	TGTGCCTGGAGCGTCGGAACAGCTAACACTGAAGCTTTCTTT	CAWSVGTANTEAFF
TRBV28	.	.	TRBJ1-1	TGTGCCAGCAGATTTACGGGCAGGGGGAACACTGAAGCTTTCTTT	CASRFTGRGNTEAFF
TRBV19	TRBD2	.	TRBJ2-2	TGTGCCACTGGACTAGCGGGAGGGCCTGTCACCGGGGAGCTGTTTTTT	CATGLAGGPVTGELFF
TRBV24-1	.	.	TRBJ2-7	TGTGCCACCAGTGATTTTCGGACAATCTCCTACGAGCAGTACTTC	CATSDFRTISYEQYF
TRBV7-6	TRBD2	.	TRBJ2-1	TGTGCCAGCAGCTTAGCGCGGGTCCTTAGCGGGAGGGGTCACTACAATGAGCAGTTCTTC	CASSLARVLSGRGHYNEQFF
TRBV5-1	.	.	TRBJ1-1	TGCGCCAGCAGCCTCGAACGGCAGGGTGCTGGCACTGAAGCTTTCTTT	CASSLERQGAGTEAFF
TRBV28	.	once	TRBJ2-1	TGTGCCAGCAAACGAGAGTACAATGAGCAGTTCTTC	CASKREYNEQFF
TRBV4-1	.	once	TRBJ2-3	TGCGCCAGCAGCTCCGAGGATGGAAATACGCAGTATTTT	CASSSEDGNTQYF
TRBV28	.	.	TRBJ1-2	TGTGCCAGCAGCATCGGGACAAGAGCTAACTATGGCTACACCTTC	CASSIGTRANYGYTF
TRBV30	.	.	TRBJ1-2	TGTGCCTGGAGTACAGGAAACGGCTACACCTTC	CAWSTGNGYTF
TRBV20-1	TRBD2	.	TRBJ2-5	TGCAGTGCCAGTGATAGCGGGGAGATCCAAGAGACCCAGTACTTC	CSASDSGEIQETQYF
TRBV4-1	TRBD2	.	TRBJ2-3	TGCGCCAGCAGCCAAGATCCTAGCGGGGGGGCGGCAGATACGCAGTATTTT	CASSQDPSGGAADTQYF
TRBV6-1	.	.	TRBJ1-6	TGTGCCAGCAGTGAGACAGTTAATTCACCCCTCCACTTT	CASSETVNSPLHF
TRBV6-5	.	few	TRBJ1-6	TGTGCCAGCAGAAGGACAGACTATAATTCACCCCTCCACTTT	CASRRTDYNSPLHF
TRBV5-1	.	.	TRBJ1-3	TGCGCCAGCAGATTTACAGGAAGCTCTGGAAACACCATATATTTT	CASRFTGSSGNTIYF
TRBV10-3	.	once	TRBJ1-6	TGTGCCATCAGTGAGTCGAGTCGGGGTGGCTTTGATTCACCCCTCCACTTT	CAISESSRGGFDSPLHF
TRBV19	.	.	TRBJ2-7	TGTGCCAGTAGTATGGCCAGGGGCGACTACGAGCAGTACTTC	CASSMARGDYEQYF
TRBV7-6	.	.	TRBJ2-6	TGTGCCAGCAGCCCAGTGGGGGCCAACGTCCTGACTTTC	CASSPVGANVLTF
TRBV7-2	.	once	TRBJ1-2	TGTGCCAGCAGCTTAGCTGCACAGACGAACTATGGCTACACCTTC	CASSLAAQTNYGYTF
TRBV9	.	.	TRBJ1-1	TGTGCCAGCAGCGTCGGACACAGGAACACTGAAGCTTTCTTT	CASSVGHRNTEAFF
TRBV11-1	.	.	TRBJ1-3	TGTGCCAGCAGCTCTACAGGGTTCTCTGGAAACACCATATATTTT	CASSSTGFSGNTIYF
TRBV7-2	.	.	TRBJ1-1	TGTGCCAGCAGCTTAGTCCGGGAGGCTTTCTTT	CASSLVREAFF
TRBV5-6	.	.	TRBJ2-3	TGTGCCAGCAGCTTGGGTAGCTGGACAGATACGCAGTATTTT	CASSLGSWTDTQYF
TRBV7-2	TRBD1	.	TRBJ1-1	TGTGCCAGCAGATTGACCGGGACAGAAAACACTGAAGCTTTCTTT	CASRLTGTENTEAFF
TRBV6-2/TRBV6-3	TRBD1	.	TRBJ2-4	TGTGCCAGCAGTTACCCTCGGGACAGGGGGCATGGCATTCAGTACTTC	CASSYPRDRGHGIQYF
TRBV5-4	TRBD2	.	TRBJ2-3	TGTGCCAGCAGCCCGGGACTAGCGGGGGCAAGCACAGATACGCAGTATTTT	CASSPGLAGASTDTQYF
TRBV29-1	.	.	TRBJ1-2	TGCAGCGTTGCTTCGAATCGGAACTATGGCTACACCTTC	CSVASNRNYGYTF
TRBV9	TRBD2	.	TRBJ2-7	TGTGCCAGCAGCGTAGGTGCGCGGGGGGACTCCTACGAGCAGTACTTC	CASSVGARGDSYEQYF
TRBV24-1	.	once	TRBJ1-2	TGTGCCACCAGTGATCCGGGACAAACTAACTATGGCTACACCTTC	CATSDPGQTNYGYTF
TRBV5-5	TRBD2	.	TRBJ2-2	TGTGCCAGCAGCTTGACTAGCGGGATCAAGGCCGGGGAGCTGTTTTTT	CASSLTSGIKAGELFF
TRBV3-1/TRBV3-2	TRBD2	.	TRBJ2-3	TGTGCCAGCAGCAGACGGACTAGCGGGGGTTCTAGCACAGATACGCAGTATTTT	CASSRRTSGGSSTDTQYF
TRBV12-5	TRBD1	.	TRBJ1-1	TGTGCTAGTGGTTTGACCCACAGGGGTGACACTGAAGCTTTCTTT	CASGLTHRGDTEAFF
TRBV6-5	TRBD1	.	TRBJ2-7	TGTGCCAGCAGACTTCCGGGACAGGGGTCCTACGAGCAGTACTTC	CASRLPGQGSYEQYF
TRBV27	TRBD1	.	TRBJ2-1	TGTGCCAGCAGTTTGACAGGGATCTACAATGAGCAGTTCTTC	CASSLTGIYNEQFF
TRBV29-1	.	.	TRBJ1-2	TGCAGCCTCCGCCAGGTTGGCTATGGCTACACCTTC	CSLRQVGYGYTF